This passage covers 4 T cell receptor beta chains from one sample sequenced in a study of blood T cell repertoires in COVID-19. TCRdb's copy holds only in-frame clones and misses some; the assay was immunoSEQ multiplex PCR. The data hold fewer than 350,000 clones, with 88% observed a single time. The sequenced sample consisted of PBMCs or T cells enriched from blood (not recorded which). The receptor set was obtained from a woman between 25 and 40 years old who had recovered from COVID-19.

This chain joins TRBV28 and TRBJ1-1, with 8 bases that match TRBD1. V was clipped by 6 bases and J by 2 bases; unmatched bases: 11. Germline values: CDR1 MDHEN, CDR2 SYDVKM. The CDR3 contains 16 residues. CDR3 sequence reads: CASSTSWQGANTEAFF. The CDR3 DNA reads TGTGCCAGCAGCACCTCCTGGCAGGGGGCAAACACTGAAGCTTTCTTT.

This clone was picked up one time. The chain carries TRBV6-4 and TRBJ2-2, with 8 bases fitting TRBD2. V was pared by 5 bases and J by 4 bases, with 0 bases of the junction left unmatched. Germline V gives CDR1 MRHNA, CDR2 SNTAGT. The CDR3 length is 13 residues. The DNA for the CDR3 is TGTGCCAGCAGTAGCGGGAGCACCGGGGAGCTGTTTTTT. This codes for CASSSGSTGELFF.

This chain links TRBV18 with TRBJ2-2; the match to TRBD2 covers 9 bases. The CDR3 is made up of 17 amino acids. Germline trimming cut 3 bases from V and 1 base from J; bases unmatched to any gene: 6. Germline CDR1 KGHSH, CDR2 LQKENI. The CDR3 loop is CASSPTATSGNTGELFF. The CDR3 DNA sequence: TGTGCCAGCTCACCTACCGCGACTAGCGGGAACACCGGGGAGCTGTTTTTT.

The genes are TRBV7-9 and TRBJ1-1; D unclear. This CDR3 comprises 13 residues. V lost 1 base to trimming and J lost 1 base, with 4 bases between them. In germline, CDR1 is SEHNR, CDR2 FQNEAQ (reference sequence). The DNA of the CDR3 is TGTGCCAGCAGCTTAGGCAGGAACACTGAAGCTTTCTTT. Translation gives CASSLGRNTEAFF.